This TCR beta chain is from a study of beta chain features in type 1 diabetes. Looking at the study overall: Examination covered around 98,000,000 sorted cells spanning all samples. The study's findings and limits: All four CD4+ subsets of Type 1 diabetes patients contained TCRB CDR3s that were moderately but significantly shorter. PCR, the amplification step, might favor shorter templates, equally in patients and controls. Whether HLA type affects TCRB rearrangement stayed undetermined in the present work.

The trim removed 1 base at V and 3 bases at J, leaving 8 bases unmatched. CDR1 SGHTA and CDR2 FQGNSA come from the germline V gene. The length of the CDR3 is 18 residues. Expressed TCRB transcripts got sequenced, as all isolated RNA was reverse transcribed. Assay used: immunoSEQ multiplex PCR; TCRdb lists only in-frame clones, some missing. The sample has around 140,000 clones; 10% are singletons. This clone was seen a handful of times. Antigen specificity is unknown. The V and J genes are TRBV7-2 and TRBJ1-4; 10 bases fit TRBD1. The sample comprised naive CD4+ T cells from blood. This clonotype originated in a man between 18 and 29 years old in good health. CDR3 DNA: TGTGCCAGCAGCTTAGTCGCGACAGGGGGCGACTCTAATGAAAAACTGTTTTTT. Encoded protein: CASSLVATGGDSNEKLFF.